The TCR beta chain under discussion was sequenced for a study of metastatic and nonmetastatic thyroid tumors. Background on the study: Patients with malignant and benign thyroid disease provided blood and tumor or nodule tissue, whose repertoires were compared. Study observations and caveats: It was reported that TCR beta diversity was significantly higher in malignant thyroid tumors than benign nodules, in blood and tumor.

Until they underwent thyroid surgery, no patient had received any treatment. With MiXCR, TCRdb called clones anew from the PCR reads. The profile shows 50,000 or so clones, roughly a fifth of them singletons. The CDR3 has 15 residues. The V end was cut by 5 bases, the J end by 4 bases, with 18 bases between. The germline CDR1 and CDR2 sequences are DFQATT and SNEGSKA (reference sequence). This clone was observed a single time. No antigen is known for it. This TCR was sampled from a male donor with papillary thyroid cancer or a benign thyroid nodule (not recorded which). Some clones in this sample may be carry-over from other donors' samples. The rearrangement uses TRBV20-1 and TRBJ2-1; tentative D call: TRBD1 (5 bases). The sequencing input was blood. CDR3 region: CSASEGQGSYNEQFF. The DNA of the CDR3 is TGCAGTGCTTCCGAAGGCCAGGGCTCATACAATGAGCAGTTCTTC.